This entry features one T cell receptor beta chain sequence. The assay was immunoSEQ multiplex PCR, and TCRdb's table has in-frame clones only and misses some. The profile shows roughly 220,000 clones, about 80% of them singletons. These data belong to a study of blood T cell repertoires in COVID-19. Two consecutive negative NP/OP PCR tests, clearance, or resolved symptoms defined Cohort 3 recovery. Trimming took 6 bases from V and 1 from J, leaving 13 bases between them. The germline gives CDR1 MNHNY, CDR2 SVGAGI (reference sequence). The CDR3 runs to 14 residues. The chain recombines TRBV6-6 with TRBJ2-7; weak D call: TRBD2 (6 bases). This clonotype was obtained from a man in his forties who had recovered from COVID-19. Source material: PBMCs or T cells enriched from blood (not recorded which). The CDR3 sequence is CASSGTGGSYEQYF. As DNA, the CDR3 is TGTGCCAGCAGCGGGACTGGGGGATCCTACGAGCAGTACTTC.